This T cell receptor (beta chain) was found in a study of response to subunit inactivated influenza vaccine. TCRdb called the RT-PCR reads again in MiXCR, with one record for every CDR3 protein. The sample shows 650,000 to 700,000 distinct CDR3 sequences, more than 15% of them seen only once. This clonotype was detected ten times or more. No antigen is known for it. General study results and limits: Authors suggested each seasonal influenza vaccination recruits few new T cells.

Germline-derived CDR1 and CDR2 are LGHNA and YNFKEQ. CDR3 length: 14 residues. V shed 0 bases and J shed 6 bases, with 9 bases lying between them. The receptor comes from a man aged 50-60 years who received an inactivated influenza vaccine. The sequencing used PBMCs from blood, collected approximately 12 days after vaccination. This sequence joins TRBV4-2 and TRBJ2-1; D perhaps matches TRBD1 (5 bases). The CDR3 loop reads CASSQDRRGNEQFF. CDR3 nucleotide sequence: TGTGCCAGCAGCCAAGATCGAAGGGGCAATGAGCAGTTCTTC.